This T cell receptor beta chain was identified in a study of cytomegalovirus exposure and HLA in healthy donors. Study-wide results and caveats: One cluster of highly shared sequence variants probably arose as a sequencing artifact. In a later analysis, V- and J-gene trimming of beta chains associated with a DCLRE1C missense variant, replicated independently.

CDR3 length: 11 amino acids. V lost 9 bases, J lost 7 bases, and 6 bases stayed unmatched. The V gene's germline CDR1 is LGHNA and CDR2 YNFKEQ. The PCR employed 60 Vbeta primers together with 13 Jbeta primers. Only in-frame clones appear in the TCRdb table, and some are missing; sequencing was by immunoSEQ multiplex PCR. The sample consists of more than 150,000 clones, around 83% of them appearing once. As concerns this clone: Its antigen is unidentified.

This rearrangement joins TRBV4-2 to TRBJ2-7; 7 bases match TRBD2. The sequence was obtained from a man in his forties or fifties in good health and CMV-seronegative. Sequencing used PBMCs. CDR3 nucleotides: TGTGCCAGTACGGGGGGTCTAGAGCAGTACTTC. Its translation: CASTGGLEQYF.